The rows below give T cell receptor beta chains drawn from one sample of a study of CDR3 diversity in severe acne. TCRdb reprocessed the PCR reads with MiXCR, giving one entry per CDR3 protein. The data contain roughly 100,000 distinct CDR3 sequences, roughly 51% of them singletons. The sample was blood. Every receptor here comes from a male donor with acne. CDR3s include the opening cysteine and the closing phenylalanine or tryptophan. The order of the fields is J gene, D gene, clone size, V gene, CDR3 DNA, CDR3 protein. The D gene is left open where the match is weak. The size of a clone is reported for some rows only, either as once, few or many, or as a class for expanded clones.

TRBJ2-7 | TRBD1 | NA | TRBV29-1 | TGCAGCGTTACAGGGGGCGGATCCTACGAGCAGTACTTC | CSVTGGGSYEQYF
TRBJ2-7 | TRBD2 | few | TRBV3-1 | TGTGCCAGCAGCCTACTAGCGGGGGGTTCCTACGAGCAGTACTTC | CASSLLAGGSYEQYF
TRBJ2-1 | TRBD2 | NA | TRBV7-3 | TGTGCCAGCAGCCCGACTAGCGGGAGGGCCGCCTACAATGAGCAGTTCTTC | CASSPTSGRAAYNEQFF
TRBJ1-3 | NA | NA | TRBV7-2 | TGTGCCAGCAGCTTAGATAGAGGCGCTGGAAACACCATATATTTT | CASSLDRGAGNTIYF
TRBJ2-2 | TRBD1 | NA | TRBV19 | TGTGCCAGTAGTATTTTCCAGGGGGCTACCGGGGAGCTGTTTTTT | CASSIFQGATGELFF
TRBJ2-5 | NA | NA | TRBV11-2 | TGTGCTGAGCAGGAGAAGTACCAAGAGACCCAGTACTTC | CAEQEKYQETQYF
TRBJ2-5 | TRBD2 | NA | TRBV10-3 | TGTGCCAGCAGTGAATTTGGACTAGCGGGAGGGTTGGTAGAGACCCAGTACTTC | CASSEFGLAGGLVETQYF
TRBJ1-6 | TRBD1 | NA | TRBV13 | TGTGCCAGCAGTACAAGACAGGGGCCGTCACCCCTCCACTTT | CASSTRQGPSPLHF
TRBJ2-1 | NA | once | TRBV2 | TGTGCCAGCAGTGTTACGGGAGCGGGTGCCTACAATGAGCAGTTCTTC | CASSVTGAGAYNEQFF
TRBJ2-2 | TRBD1 | NA | TRBV7-9 | TGTGCCAGCAGCCCACCGGGACAGGGCGCGAACACCGGGGAGCTGTTTTTT | CASSPPGQGANTGELFF
TRBJ2-7 | NA | NA | TRBV20-1 | TGCAGTTATGGGAGGGGGCGCGTCAACGAGCAGTACTTC | CSYGRGRVNEQYF
TRBJ2-5 | NA | many | TRBV19 | TGTGCCAGTAGTATTGCAGCGACGATGGAGACCCAGTACTTC | CASSIAATMETQYF
TRBJ2-3 | NA | many | TRBV20-1 | TGCAGTGCTCGGAGGGGGGAGGGTCCGCAGTATTTT | CSARRGEGPQYF
TRBJ2-3 | TRBD2 | NA | TRBV20-1 | TGCAGTGCCGTCGCGATAGCGGGATCTTACAATGAGCAGTATTTT | CSAVAIAGSYNEQYF
TRBJ1-3 | NA | many | TRBV11-2 | TGTGCCAGCAGCCTAAACAGGGGAAACACCATATATTTT | CASSLNRGNTIYF
TRBJ2-3 | TRBD2 | NA | TRBV3-1 | TGTGCCAGCAGCCAAGGGGTAGCGGGAACAGATACGCAGTATTTT | CASSQGVAGTDTQYF
TRBJ1-6 | NA | medium-sized | TRBV7-9 | TGTGCCAGCAGCCTAGAGTTAAATTCACCCCTCCACTTT | CASSLELNSPLHF
TRBJ2-3 | TRBD2 | NA | TRBV7-6 | TGTGCCAGCAGCTTCGACGGGACTAGCGGGAGTGAATCTAGCACAGATACGCAGTATTTT | CASSFDGTSGSESSTDTQYF
TRBJ1-1 | TRBD1 | NA | TRBV29-1 | TGCAGCGTTGAAGATGGACAGGGCCTACCATGGGCCACTGAAGCTTTCTTT | CSVEDGQGLPWATEAFF
TRBJ2-7 | TRBD2 | NA | TRBV7-9 | TGTGCCAGCAGCTTAGGATCGAGACTAGCGGGAGGCGAGCAGTACTTC | CASSLGSRLAGGEQYF
TRBJ1-5 | TRBD1 | many | TRBV7-8 | TGTGCCAGCAGCCGCCCGGGACAGGGGGCTGTACAGCCCCAGCATTTT | CASSRPGQGAVQPQHF
TRBJ2-7 | NA | NA | TRBV10-3 | TGTGCCATCAGCACACGGGGTCCAACCTACGAGCAGTACTTC | CAISTRGPTYEQYF
TRBJ1-1 | NA | few | TRBV7-7 | TGTGCTAGCAGCTCTGCGGACGGAGATGAAGCTTTCTTT | CASSSADGDEAFF
TRBJ2-7 | TRBD1 | NA | TRBV20-1 | TGCAGTGCACCAGACCCCCAAGGGACAGGGAAAGGAGGTCGGTACTTC | CSAPDPQGTGKGGRYF
TRBJ1-1 | NA | NA | TRBV9 | TGCGCCAGCAGCCAAGGGTACGGGAACACTGAAGCTTTCTTT | CASSQGYGNTEAFF
TRBJ2-7 | TRBD2 | NA | TRBV20-1 | TGCAGTGCTAGAGGTCTAGCGGGAGTGCGGGAGCAGTACTTC | CSARGLAGVREQYF
TRBJ2-1 | TRBD2 | many | TRBV7-2 | TGTGCCAGCAGCTTAGGACTAGCGGGGGCCTACAATGAGCAGTTCTTC | CASSLGLAGAYNEQFF
TRBJ1-2 | NA | few | TRBV10-3 | TGTGCCAGCAGTTTTGAGGGTTACAGCTACACCTTC | CASSFEGYSYTF
TRBJ1-5 | NA | NA | TRBV12-5 | TGTGCTAGTGGTTTGGGCCCGAGCAATCAGCCCCAGCATTTT | CASGLGPSNQPQHF
TRBJ1-4 | TRBD1 | NA | TRBV10-3 | TGTGCCATCAGTGGGGACAGGGAGGAAAAACTGTTTTTT | CAISGDREEKLFF
TRBJ1-1 | NA | few | TRBV12-3/TRBV12-4 | TGTGCCAGCAGCTCCGGGTTGGGGACACCGAACACTGAAGCTTTCTTT | CASSSGLGTPNTEAFF